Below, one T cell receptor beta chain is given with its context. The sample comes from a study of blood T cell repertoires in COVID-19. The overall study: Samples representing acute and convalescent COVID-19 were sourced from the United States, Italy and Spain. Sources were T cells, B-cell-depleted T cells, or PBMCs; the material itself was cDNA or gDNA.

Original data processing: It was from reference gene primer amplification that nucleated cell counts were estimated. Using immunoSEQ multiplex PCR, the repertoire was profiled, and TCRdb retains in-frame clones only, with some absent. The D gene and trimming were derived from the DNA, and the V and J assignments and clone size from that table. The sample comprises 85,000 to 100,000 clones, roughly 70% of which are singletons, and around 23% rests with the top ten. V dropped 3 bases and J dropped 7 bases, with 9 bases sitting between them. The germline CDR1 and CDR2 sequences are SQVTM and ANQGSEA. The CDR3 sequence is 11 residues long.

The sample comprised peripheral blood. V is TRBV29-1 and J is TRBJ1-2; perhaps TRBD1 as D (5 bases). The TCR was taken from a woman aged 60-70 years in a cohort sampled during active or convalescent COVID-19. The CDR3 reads CSVDPGRGYTF. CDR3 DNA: TGCAGCGTTGACCCAGGGCGTGGCTACACCTTC.